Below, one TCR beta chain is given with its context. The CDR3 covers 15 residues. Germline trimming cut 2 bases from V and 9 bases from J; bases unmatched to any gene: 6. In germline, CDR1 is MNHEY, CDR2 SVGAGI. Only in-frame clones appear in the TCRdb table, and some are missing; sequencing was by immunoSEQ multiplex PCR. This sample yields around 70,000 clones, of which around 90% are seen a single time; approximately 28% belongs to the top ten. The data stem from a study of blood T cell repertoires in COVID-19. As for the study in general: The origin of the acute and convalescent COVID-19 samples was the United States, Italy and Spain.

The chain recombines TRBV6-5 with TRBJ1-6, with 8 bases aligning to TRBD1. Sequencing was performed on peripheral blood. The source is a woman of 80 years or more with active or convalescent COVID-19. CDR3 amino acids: CASSYRPGGGSPLHF. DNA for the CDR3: TGTGCCAGCAGTTACCGCCCAGGGGGCGGTTCACCCCTCCACTTT.